This T cell receptor beta chain was retrieved from a study of blood T cell repertoires in COVID-19. V lost 4 bases to trimming and J lost 4 bases; unmatched junction nucleotides: 6. Germline CDR1 reads LGHDT; CDR2 reads YNNKEL (reference sequence). CDR3 size: 14 residues. In the authors' workflow: Nucleated cell counts were estimated from reference gene primer amplification. Clones were sequenced by immunoSEQ multiplex PCR, and TCRdb holds only the in-frame ones, with some missing. The D gene and trimming were derived from the DNA, and the V and J assignments and clone size from that table. Of some 200,000 clones in the sample, around four fifths were seen once.

Sequencing input: peripheral blood. V usage is TRBV3-1 (or the pseudogene TRBV3-2) and J usage is TRBJ1-1; 7 bases fit TRBD1. This clonotype was obtained from a woman in her sixties who had recovered from COVID-19. The DNA for the CDR3 is TGTGCCAGCAGCCCACAGGGGCTGGGCACTGAAGCTTTCTTT. Amino acid sequence: CASSPQGLGTEAFF.